These 2 T cell receptor beta chains originate from one sample sequenced in a study of blood T cell repertoires in COVID-19. TCRdb's copy holds only in-frame clones and misses some; the assay was immunoSEQ multiplex PCR. The data hold over 85,000 clones, with approximately 84% observed a single time. The specimen was peripheral blood. The receptors here all came from a middle-aged man with active or convalescent COVID-19.

The rearrangement uses TRBV19 and TRBJ2-5, with 10 bases lining up with TRBD1. The CDR3 contains 13 residues. The J segment lost 4 bases and the V segment lost 6 bases, leaving 2 bases of the junction unmatched. The germline CDR1 and CDR2 sequences are LNHDA and SQIVND (reference sequence). The CDR3 DNA is TGTGCCAGTAGCTGGACAGGGGGAGAGACCCAGTACTTC. Its translation: CASSWTGGETQYF.

The genes are TRBV6-5 and TRBJ2-7; 8 bases map to TRBD1. Trimming at V came to 6 bases and at J to 4 bases, leaving 5 bases not matched to a gene. Germline-derived CDR1 and CDR2 are MNHEY and SVGAGI. There are 13 residues in the CDR3. The CDR3 here is CASSAGGGYEQYF. CDR3 in DNA: TGTGCCAGCAGCGCAGGGGGCGGGTACGAGCAGTACTTC.